The 2 T cell receptor beta chains below all came from one sample that was sequenced in a study of identical twins. Each CDR3 protein gets one entry after TCRdb re-called the 5' RACE reads with MiXCR. Here the sample spans 400,000 to 500,000 distinct CDR3 sequences, approximately 17% being singletons. The sample was naive T cells sorted from blood. The source of these receptors is a middle-aged man in good health.

This sequence joins TRBV11-1 and TRBJ1-1, with D perhaps matching TRBD1 (5 bases). The V and J ends lost 1 base and 3 bases respectively, with 21 bases between them. Germline CDR1 is SGHAT and CDR2 is FQDESV (reference sequence). There are 18 residues in the CDR3. CDR3 bases: TGTGCCAGCAGCTTAGGACCTGTCGGGAGGGGCGCGGACACTGAAGCTTTCTTT. Protein product: CASSLGPVGRGADTEAFF.

The rearrangement links TRBV11-2 to TRBJ2-5; D unresolved. The ends were cut back, 5 bases at V and 5 bases at J, with 12 bases in the middle. Per germline, CDR1 SGHAT and CDR2 FQNNGV. CDR3 length equals 13 residues. CDR3 coding DNA: TGTGCCAGCAGCCGGATTGGCTTCGAGACCCAGTACTTC. Amino acids: CASSRIGFETQYF.